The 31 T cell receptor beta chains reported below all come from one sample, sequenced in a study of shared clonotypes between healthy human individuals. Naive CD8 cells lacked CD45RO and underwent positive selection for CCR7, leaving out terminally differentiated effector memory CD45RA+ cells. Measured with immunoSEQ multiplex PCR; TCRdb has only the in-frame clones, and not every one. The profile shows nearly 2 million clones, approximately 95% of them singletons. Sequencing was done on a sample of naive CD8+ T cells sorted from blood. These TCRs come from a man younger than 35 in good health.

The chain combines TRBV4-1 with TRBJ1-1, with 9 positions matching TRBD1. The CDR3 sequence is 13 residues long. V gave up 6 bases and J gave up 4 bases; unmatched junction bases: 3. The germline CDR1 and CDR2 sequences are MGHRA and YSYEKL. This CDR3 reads CASRTGGTTEAFF. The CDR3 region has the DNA TGCGCCAGCAGGACAGGGGGGACCACTGAAGCTTTCTTT.

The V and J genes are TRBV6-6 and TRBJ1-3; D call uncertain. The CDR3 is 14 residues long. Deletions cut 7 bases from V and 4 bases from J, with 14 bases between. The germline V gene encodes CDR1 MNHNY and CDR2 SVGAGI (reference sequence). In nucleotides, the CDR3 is TGTGCCAGCACCCCGGTGGGATCGGGAAACACCATATATTTT. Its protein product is CASTPVGSGNTIYF.

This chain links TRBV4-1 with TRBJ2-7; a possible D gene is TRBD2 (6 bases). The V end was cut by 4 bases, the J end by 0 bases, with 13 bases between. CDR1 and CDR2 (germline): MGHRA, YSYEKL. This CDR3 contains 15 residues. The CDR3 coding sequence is TGCGCCAGCAGCCGGGGGGACCAGAGCTCCTACGAGCAGTACTTC. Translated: CASSRGDQSSYEQYF.

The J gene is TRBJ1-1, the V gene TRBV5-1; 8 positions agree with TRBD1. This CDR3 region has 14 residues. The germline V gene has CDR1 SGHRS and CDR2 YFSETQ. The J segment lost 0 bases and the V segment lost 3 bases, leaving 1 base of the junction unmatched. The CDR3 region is CASSSRGLNTEAFF. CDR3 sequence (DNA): TGCGCCAGCAGCTCCAGGGGGCTGAACACTGAAGCTTTCTTT.

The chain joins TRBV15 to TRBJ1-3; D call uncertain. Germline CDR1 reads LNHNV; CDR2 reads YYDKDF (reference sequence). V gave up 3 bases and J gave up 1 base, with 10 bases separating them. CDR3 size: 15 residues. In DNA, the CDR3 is TGTGCCACCAGCAGGGCTCGGGGTTCTGGAAACACCATATATTTT. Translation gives CATSRARGSGNTIYF.

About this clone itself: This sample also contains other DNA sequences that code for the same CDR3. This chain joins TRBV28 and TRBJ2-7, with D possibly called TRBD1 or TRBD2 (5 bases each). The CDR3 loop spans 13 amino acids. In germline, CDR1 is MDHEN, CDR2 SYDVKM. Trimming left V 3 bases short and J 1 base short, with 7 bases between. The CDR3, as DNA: TGTGCCAGCAGTTTGGGACGGTCCTACGAGCAGTACTTC. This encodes CASSLGRSYEQYF.

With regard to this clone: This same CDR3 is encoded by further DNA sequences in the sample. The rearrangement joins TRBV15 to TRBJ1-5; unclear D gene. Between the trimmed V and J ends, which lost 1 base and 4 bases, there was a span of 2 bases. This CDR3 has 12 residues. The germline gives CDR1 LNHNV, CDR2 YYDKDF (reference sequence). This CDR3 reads CATSRGNQPQHF. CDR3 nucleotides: TGTGCCACCAGCAGAGGGAATCAGCCCCAGCATTTT. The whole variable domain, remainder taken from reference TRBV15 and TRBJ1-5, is DAMVIQNPRYQVTQFGKPVTLSCSQTLNHNVMYWYQQKSSQAPKLLFHYYDKDFNNEADTPDNFQSRRPNTSFCFLDIRSPGLGDTAMYLCATSRGNQPQHFGDGTRLSIL.

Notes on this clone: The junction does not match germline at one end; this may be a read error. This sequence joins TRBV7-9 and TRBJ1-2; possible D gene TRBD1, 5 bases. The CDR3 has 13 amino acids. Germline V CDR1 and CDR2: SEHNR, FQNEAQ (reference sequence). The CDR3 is CAGSLDQGSGYTF. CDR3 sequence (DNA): TGTGCCGGCAGCTTAGATCAGGGTTCTGGCTACACCTTC.

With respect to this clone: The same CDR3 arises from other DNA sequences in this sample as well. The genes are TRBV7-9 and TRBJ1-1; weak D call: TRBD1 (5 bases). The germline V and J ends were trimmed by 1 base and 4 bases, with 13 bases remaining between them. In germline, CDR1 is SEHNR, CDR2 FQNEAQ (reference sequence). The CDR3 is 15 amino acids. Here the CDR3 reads CASSLVGLGGTEAFF. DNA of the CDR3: TGTGCCAGCAGCTTAGTGGGGTTGGGGGGCACTGAAGCTTTCTTT. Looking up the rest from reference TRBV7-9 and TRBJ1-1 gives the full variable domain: DTGVSQNPRHKITKRGQNVTFRCDPISEHNRLYWYRQTLGQGPEFLTYFQNEAQLEKSRLLSDRFSAERPKGSFSTLEIQRTEQGDSAMYLCASSLVGLGGTEAFFGQGTRLTVV.

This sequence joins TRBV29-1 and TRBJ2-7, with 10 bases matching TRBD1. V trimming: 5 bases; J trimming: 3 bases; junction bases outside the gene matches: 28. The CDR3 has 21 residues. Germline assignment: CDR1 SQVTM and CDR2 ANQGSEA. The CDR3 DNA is TGCAGCGTTTTTTTCGGGACAGGGGAATTGTATGGTCGGGAAGACCACTACGAGCAGTACTTC. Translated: CSVFFGTGELYGREDHYEQYF.

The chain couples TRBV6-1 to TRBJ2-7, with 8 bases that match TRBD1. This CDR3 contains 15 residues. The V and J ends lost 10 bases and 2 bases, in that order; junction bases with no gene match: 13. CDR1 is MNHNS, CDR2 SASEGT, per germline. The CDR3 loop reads CATSVYRTGTYEQYF. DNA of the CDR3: TGTGCCACCTCCGTCTATCGGACAGGGACCTACGAGCAGTACTTC.

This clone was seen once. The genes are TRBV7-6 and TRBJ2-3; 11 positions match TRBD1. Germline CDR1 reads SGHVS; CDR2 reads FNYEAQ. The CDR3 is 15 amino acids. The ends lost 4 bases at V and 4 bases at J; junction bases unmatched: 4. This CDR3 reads CASSYGQGASDTQYF. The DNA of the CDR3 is TGTGCCAGCAGCTACGGACAGGGGGCTTCAGATACGCAGTATTTT.

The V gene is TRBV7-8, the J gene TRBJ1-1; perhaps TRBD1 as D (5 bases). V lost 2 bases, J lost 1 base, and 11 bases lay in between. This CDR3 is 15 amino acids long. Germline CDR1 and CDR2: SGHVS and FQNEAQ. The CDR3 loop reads CASSLSRTWNTEAFF. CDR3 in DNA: TGTGCCAGCAGCTTATCCCGGACATGGAACACTGAAGCTTTCTTT. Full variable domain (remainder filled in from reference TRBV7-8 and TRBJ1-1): GAGVSQSPRYKVAKRGQDVALRCDPISGHVSLFWYQQALGQGPEFLTYFQNEAQLDKSGLPSDRFFAERPEGSVSTLKIQRTQQEDSAVYLCASSLSRTWNTEAFFGQGTRLTVV.

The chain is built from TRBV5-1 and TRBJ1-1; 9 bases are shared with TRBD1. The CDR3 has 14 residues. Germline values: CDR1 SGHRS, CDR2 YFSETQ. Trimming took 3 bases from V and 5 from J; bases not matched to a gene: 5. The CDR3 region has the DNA TGCGCCAGCAGCTACGGGACAGGGCAAACTGAAGCTTTCTTT. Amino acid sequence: CASSYGTGQTEAFF.

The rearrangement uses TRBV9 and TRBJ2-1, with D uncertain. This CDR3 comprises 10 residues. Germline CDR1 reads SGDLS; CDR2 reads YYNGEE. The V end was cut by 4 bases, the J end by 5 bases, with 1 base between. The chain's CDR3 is CASSNNEQFF. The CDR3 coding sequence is TGTGCCAGCAGCAACAATGAGCAGTTCTTC.

The CDR3 DNA reads TGTGCCATCAGTGAGGCAGCCGGGGGGAATGGAAACACCATATATTTT. This sequence encodes CAISEAAGGNGNTIYF. The chain links TRBV10-3 to TRBJ1-3; D is perhaps TRBD1 (5 bases). Trimming pared 2 bases from V and 3 bases from J, leaving 14 bases between. Germline-derived CDR1 and CDR2 are ENHRY and SYGVKD. CDR3 length: 16 residues.

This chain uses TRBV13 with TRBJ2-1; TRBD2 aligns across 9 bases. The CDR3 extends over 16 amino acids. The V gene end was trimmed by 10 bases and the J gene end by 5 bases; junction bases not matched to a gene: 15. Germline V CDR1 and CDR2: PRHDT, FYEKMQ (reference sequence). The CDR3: CATYPIAGVGDNEQFF. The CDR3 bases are TGTGCCACCTACCCTATAGCGGGAGTTGGGGACAATGAGCAGTTCTTC.

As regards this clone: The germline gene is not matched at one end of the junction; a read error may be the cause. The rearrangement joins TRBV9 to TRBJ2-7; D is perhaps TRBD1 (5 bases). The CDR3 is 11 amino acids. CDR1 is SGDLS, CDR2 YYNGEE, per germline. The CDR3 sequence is CASSTGQDVNF. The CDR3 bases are TGTGCCAGCAGCACCGGACAAGATGTGAACTTC.

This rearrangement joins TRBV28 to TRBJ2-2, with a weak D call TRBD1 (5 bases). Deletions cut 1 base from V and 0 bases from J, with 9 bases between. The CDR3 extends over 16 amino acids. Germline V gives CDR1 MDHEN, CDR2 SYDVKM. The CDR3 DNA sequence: TGTGCCAGCAGTTTATTGGGGCTCACGAACACCGGGGAGCTGTTTTTT. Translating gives CASSLLGLTNTGELFF.

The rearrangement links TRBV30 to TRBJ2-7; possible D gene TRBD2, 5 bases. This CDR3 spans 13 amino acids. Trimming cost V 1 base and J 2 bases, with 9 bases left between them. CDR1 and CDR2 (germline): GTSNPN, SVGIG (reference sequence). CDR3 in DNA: TGTGCCTGGAGTGAGGACGGGACCTACGAGCAGTACTTC. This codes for CAWSEDGTYEQYF.

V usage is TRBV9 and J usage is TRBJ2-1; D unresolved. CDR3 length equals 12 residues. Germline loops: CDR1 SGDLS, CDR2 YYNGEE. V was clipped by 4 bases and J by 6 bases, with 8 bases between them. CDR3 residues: CASSTVSNEQFF. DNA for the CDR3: TGTGCCAGCAGCACAGTAAGCAATGAGCAGTTCTTC.

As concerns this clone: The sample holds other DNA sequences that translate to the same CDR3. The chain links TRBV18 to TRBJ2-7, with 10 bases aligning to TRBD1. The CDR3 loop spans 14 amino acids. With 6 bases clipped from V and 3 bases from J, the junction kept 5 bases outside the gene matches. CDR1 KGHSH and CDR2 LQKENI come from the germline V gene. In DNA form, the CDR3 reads TGTGCCAGCTCTCCCGGGACAGGGGACTACGAGCAGTACTTC. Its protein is CASSPGTGDYEQYF.

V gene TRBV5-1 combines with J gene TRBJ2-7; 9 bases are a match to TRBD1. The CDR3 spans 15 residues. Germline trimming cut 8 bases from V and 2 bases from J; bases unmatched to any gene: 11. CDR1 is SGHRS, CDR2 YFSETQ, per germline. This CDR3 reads CARKMDRGPTYEQYF. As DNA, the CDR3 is TGCGCCAGGAAGATGGACAGGGGTCCCACCTACGAGCAGTACTTC. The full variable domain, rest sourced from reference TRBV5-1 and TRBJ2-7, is KAGVTQTPRYLIKTRGQQVTLSCSPISGHRSVSWYQQTPGQGLQFLFEYFSETQRNKGNFPGRFSGRQFSNSRSEMNVSTLELGDSALYLCARKMDRGPTYEQYFGPGTRLTVT.

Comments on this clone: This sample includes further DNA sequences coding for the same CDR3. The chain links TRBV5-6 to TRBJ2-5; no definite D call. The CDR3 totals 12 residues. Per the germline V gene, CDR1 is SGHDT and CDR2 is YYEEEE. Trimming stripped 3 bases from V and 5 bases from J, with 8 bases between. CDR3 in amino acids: CASSWSVETQYF. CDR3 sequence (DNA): TGTGCCAGCAGCTGGTCGGTTGAGACCCAGTACTTC.

The CDR3 nucleotides are TGCGCCAGCAGCCCACAGGGGGGAGAGGCCTACGAGCAGTACTTC. Its translation: CASSPQGGEAYEQYF. This chain connects TRBV4-1 to TRBJ2-7; 8 bases line up with TRBD1. V shed 4 bases, J shed 2 bases, and the junction held 7 bases outside the gene matches. CDR1 and CDR2 (germline): MGHRA, YSYEKL. This CDR3 comprises 15 residues.

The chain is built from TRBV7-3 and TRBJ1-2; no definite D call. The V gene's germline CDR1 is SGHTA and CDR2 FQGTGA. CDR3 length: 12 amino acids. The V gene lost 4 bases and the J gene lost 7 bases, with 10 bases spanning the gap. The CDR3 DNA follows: TGTGCCAGCAGCTATGGAAGTGGTGGCTACACCTTC. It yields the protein CASSYGSGGYTF.

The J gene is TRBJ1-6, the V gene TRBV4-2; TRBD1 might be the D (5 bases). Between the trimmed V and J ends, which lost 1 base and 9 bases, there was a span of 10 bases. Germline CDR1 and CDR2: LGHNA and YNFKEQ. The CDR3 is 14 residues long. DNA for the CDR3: TGTGCCAGCAGCCAAGCCGACAGTAGTTCACCCCTCCACTTT. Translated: CASSQADSSSPLHF.

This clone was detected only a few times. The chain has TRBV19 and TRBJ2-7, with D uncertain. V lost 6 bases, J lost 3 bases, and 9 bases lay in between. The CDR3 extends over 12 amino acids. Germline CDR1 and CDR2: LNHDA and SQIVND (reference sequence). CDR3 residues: CASSLGNYEQYF. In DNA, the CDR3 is TGTGCCAGTAGCCTGGGGAACTACGAGCAGTACTTC.

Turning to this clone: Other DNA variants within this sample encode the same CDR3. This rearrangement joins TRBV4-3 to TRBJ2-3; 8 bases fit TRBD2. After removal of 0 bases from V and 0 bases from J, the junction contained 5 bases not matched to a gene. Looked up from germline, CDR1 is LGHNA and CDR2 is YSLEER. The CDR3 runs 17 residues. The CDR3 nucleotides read TGCGCCAGCAGCCAAGATAGGGCTAGCGGGAGCACAGATACGCAGTATTTT. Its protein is CASSQDRASGSTDTQYF.

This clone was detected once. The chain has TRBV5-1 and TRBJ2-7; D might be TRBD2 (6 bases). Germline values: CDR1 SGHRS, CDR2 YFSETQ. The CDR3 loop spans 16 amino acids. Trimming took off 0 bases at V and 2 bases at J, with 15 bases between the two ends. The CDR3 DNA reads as TGCGCCAGCAGCTTGGTTGGGACTGCGGGACCCTACGAGCAGTACTTC. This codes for CASSLVGTAGPYEQYF.

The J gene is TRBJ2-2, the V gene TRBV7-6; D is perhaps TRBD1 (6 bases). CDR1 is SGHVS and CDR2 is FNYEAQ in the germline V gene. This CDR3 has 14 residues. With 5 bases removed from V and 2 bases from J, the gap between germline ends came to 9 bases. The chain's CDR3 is CASSEQGNTGELFF. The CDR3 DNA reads TGTGCCAGCAGCGAACAGGGTAACACCGGGGAGCTGTTTTTT.